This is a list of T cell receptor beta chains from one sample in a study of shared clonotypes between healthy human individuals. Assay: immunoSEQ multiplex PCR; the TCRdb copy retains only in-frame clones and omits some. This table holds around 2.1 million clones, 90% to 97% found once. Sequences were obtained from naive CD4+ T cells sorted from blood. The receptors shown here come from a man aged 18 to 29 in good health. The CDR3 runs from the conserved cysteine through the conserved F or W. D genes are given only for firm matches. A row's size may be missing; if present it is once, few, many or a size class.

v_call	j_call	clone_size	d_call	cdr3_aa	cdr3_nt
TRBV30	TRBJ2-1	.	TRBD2	CAWRVAAGGSFPFF	TGTGCCTGGAGAGTCGCAGCGGGAGGGTCTTTCCCGTTCTTC
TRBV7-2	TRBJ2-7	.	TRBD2	CASSLVVTSGTYEQYF	TGTGCCAGCAGCTTAGTGGTCACTAGCGGGACCTACGAGCAGTACTTC
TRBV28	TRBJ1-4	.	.	CASSPLGRVEKLFF	TGTGCCAGCAGTCCCCTCGGGCGAGTTGAAAAACTGTTTTTT
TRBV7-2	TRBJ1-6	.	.	CASSLGGVNNSPLHF	TGTGCCAGCAGCTTGGGAGGGGTCAACAATTCACCCCTCCACTTT
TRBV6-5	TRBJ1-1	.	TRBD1	CASSSGGLNTEAFF	TGTGCCAGCAGTTCAGGGGGGCTAAACACTGAAGCTTTCTTT
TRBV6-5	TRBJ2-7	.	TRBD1	CASSYGPDRTYEQYF	TGTGCCAGCAGTTATGGCCCGGACAGGACCTACGAGCAGTACTTC
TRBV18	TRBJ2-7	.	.	CASSPVRGTYEQYF	TGTGCCAGCTCACCGGTCAGGGGTACCTACGAGCAGTACTTC
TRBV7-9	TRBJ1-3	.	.	CASSLENTIYF	TGTGCCAGCAGCTTAGAAAACACCATATATTTT
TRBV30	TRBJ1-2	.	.	CAWSEQTYGYTF	TGTGCCTGGAGTGAACAGACCTATGGCTACACCTTC
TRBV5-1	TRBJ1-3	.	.	CASSLEQGSGNTIYF	TGCGCCAGCAGCTTGGAACAGGGCTCCGGAAACACCATATATTTT
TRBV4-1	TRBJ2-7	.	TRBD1	CASSQGPFGRGYEAYEQYF	TGCGCCAGCAGCCAAGGACCATTCGGCAGGGGGTACGAGGCCTACGAGCAGTACTTC
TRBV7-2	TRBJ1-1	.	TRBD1	CASSFPTGSMNTEAFF	TGTGCCAGCAGCTTTCCGACAGGGTCCATGAACACTGAAGCTTTCTTT
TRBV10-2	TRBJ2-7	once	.	CASSIGTPGEQYF	TGCGCCAGCAGCATCGGGACCCCGGGGGAGCAGTACTTC
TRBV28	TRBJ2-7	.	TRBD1	CASSLRQGPYEQYF	TGTGCCAGCAGTCTCCGACAGGGTCCCTACGAGCAGTACTTC